The sequence of this T cell receptor (beta chain) was determined in a study of beta chain features in type 1 diabetes. This clone was observed a few times. What it binds is not known. V lost 0 bases to trimming and J lost 7 bases, with 7 bases between them. The CDR3 runs to 12 residues. Germline V gives CDR1 SGDLS, CDR2 YYNGEE. Markers CD45RO/CCR7/CD25/CD127/CD95/CD27 served to sort CD4+ naive, central memory, regulatory and stem cell-like memory cells. Every sorted population was more than 95% pure. cDNA synthesis used the whole RNA isolate, giving expressed TCRB sequences. The data were produced by immunoSEQ multiplex PCR, yet TCRdb's version contains in-frame clones alone and is incomplete. This table has some 660,000 clones, over 12% appearing once. The study's findings and limits: Significant though moderate, a shortening of TCRB CDR3s appeared in all four CD4+ subsets of Type 1 diabetes patients.

Material for sequencing was naive CD4+ T cells from blood. This TCR was sampled from a man younger than 30 with type 1 diabetes. V gene TRBV9 combines with J gene TRBJ1-2; D unresolved. The CDR3 region is CASSVAWGGYTF. In DNA form, the CDR3 reads TGTGCCAGCAGCGTAGCGTGGGGTGGCTACACCTTC.